This is a list of T cell receptor beta chains from one sample in a study of beta chain features in type 1 diabetes. Method: immunoSEQ multiplex PCR; TCRdb's copy keeps in-frame clones and lacks some. The sample gives 250,000 to 300,000 clones, more than 13% of which show up once; 0.017% is in the top ten. Material: naive CD4+ T cells from blood. The source is a man between 25 and 39 years old with type 1 diabetes. Both conserved end residues are part of each CDR3. D genes are given only for firm matches. Clone size, where shown, is once, few, many, or a class for clones that have expanded.

v_call	clone_size	j_call	d_call	cdr3_nt	cdr3_aa
TRBV14	.	TRBJ2-5	.	TGTGCCAGCAGCCAAGCGGGAGCTTCAGAGGAGACCCAGTACTTC	CASSQAGASEETQYF
TRBV6-1	.	TRBJ2-7	.	TGTGCCAGCAGCCGGGACTTCGAGCAGTACTTC	CASSRDFEQYF
TRBV18	.	TRBJ2-5	TRBD2	TGTGCCAGCTCACCACCGGGACTAGCGGGAATAGAGACCCAGTACTTC	CASSPPGLAGIETQYF
TRBV7-2	few	TRBJ2-7	.	TGTGCCAGCAGCTTAGTGGTATTAGGGGGGAGGGCAGGGGAGCAGTACTTC	CASSLVVLGGRAGEQYF
TRBV10-3	.	TRBJ2-1	TRBD2	TGTGCCATCAGGGGACTAGCGGGAGGTAGGGATGAGCAGTTCTTC	CAIRGLAGGRDEQFF
TRBV28	.	TRBJ2-7	TRBD1	TGTGCCAGCAGTTCCTCCGGGACAGCTCGATTTAGCGAGCAGTACTTC	CASSSSGTARFSEQYF
TRBV6-5	.	TRBJ2-7	.	TGTGCCAGCAGTTACACCGCGGGATCCTCCTACGAGCAGTACTTC	CASSYTAGSSYEQYF
TRBV12-5	few	TRBJ2-5	TRBD1	TGTGCTAGTGGTTTGACGGGACAGGGGAACCAAGAGACCCAGTACTTC	CASGLTGQGNQETQYF
TRBV10-2	few	TRBJ2-5	TRBD2	TGCGCCAGCAGCCGACTAGCGGGAGGGCCCGGGGGAGAGACCCAGTACTTC	CASSRLAGGPGGETQYF
TRBV5-1	few	TRBJ2-1	.	TGCGCCAGCAGCTTGCAAGCTGAGCAGTTCTTC	CASSLQAEQFF
TRBV28	.	TRBJ2-2	.	TGTGCCAGCATGAGCGCGGCAGGGGACACCGGGGAGCTGTTTTTT	CASMSAAGDTGELFF
TRBV6-6	.	TRBJ2-1	.	TGTGCCAGCTCTGTGGCTTCATCCTACAATGAGCAGTTCTTC	CASSVASSYNEQFF